This T cell receptor (beta chain) was identified in a study of CD8+ T cells in alopecia areata. Study-wide results and caveats: Researchers reported that TCR sharing among patients proved less clear than in mice, possibly HLA-linked.

CDR3 size: 15 residues. The germline V gene encodes CDR1 NSQYPW and CDR2 LRSPGD (reference sequence). CD4, CD8alpha, NKG2D, NKG2ACE and other markers guided sorting of pooled cutaneous lymph node cells. In regard to this clone: The antigen remains undetermined. Gene names follow the mouse nomenclature. Coverage ceases 4 residues before the CDR3 finishes, and the germline J gene fills in the end.

Sequencing templates came from extracted RNA that was reverse transcribed into cDNA. Profiled with immunoSEQ multiplex PCR; TCRdb holds only in-frame clones, not every one. The table records around 300,000 clones without singletons, the ten largest covering about 1.2%. Input material: CD4+ T cells sorted from a lymph node. This sequence was found in a C3H/HeJ mouse with alopecia areata. The mice in this strain carry MHC haplotype H2-k. The rearrangement uses TRBV1 and TRBJ2-7; TRBD2 matches at 9 bases. The sequenced part of the CDR3 DNA is TGCACCTGCAGTGCTCCGTCGGGACTGGGTTAT. Translating gives CTCSAPSGLGY. The full CDR3 is CTCSAPSGLGYEQYF.